This TCR beta chain came from a study of blood T cell repertoires in COVID-19. Donors were grouped by their self-reported clinical history. Original data processing: By means of reference gene primer amplification, nucleated cell counts were estimated. Only in-frame clones appear in the TCRdb table, and some are missing; sequencing was by immunoSEQ multiplex PCR. V, J and clone size derive from that table, while D and trimming were established from the DNA sequence. The sample records 350,000 to 400,000 clones, just over 90% being singletons. Germline CDR1 is SGHTS and CDR2 is YDEGEE. The length of the CDR3 is 16 residues. Trimming shortened V by 2 bases and J by 7 bases, and 19 bases separated the two germline ends.

This chain uses TRBV5-8 with TRBJ2-1; the D gene is possibly TRBD2 (5 bases). What was sequenced was PBMCs or T cells enriched from blood (not recorded which). This receptor was identified in a woman between 40 and 50 years old who had been exposed to COVID-19. The CDR3 coding sequence is TGTGCCAGCAGCTTAGGAACGGCCGGGGTTGTGAATGAGCAGTTCTTC. This codes for CASSLGTAGVVNEQFF.